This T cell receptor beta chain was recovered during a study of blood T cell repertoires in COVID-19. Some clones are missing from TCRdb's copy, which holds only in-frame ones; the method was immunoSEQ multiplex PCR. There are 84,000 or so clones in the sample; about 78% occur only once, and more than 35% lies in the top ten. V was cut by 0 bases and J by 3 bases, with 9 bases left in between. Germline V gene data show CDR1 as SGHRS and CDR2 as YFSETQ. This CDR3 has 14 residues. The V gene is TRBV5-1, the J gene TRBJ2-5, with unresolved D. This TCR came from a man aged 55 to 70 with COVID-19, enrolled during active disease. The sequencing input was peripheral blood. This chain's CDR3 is CASSLGAEKETQYF. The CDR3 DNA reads TGCGCCAGCAGCTTGGGTGCGGAGAAAGAGACCCAGTACTTC.